This T cell receptor (beta chain) derives from a study of neurological immune-mediated disorders. TCRdb called the 5' RACE reads again in MiXCR, with one record for every CDR3 protein. Counted here are over 60,000 distinct CDR3 sequences, about 5% occurring once; the ten biggest clones make up 2% to 2.5%. Germline loops: CDR1 MNHEY, CDR2 SVGAGI. The CDR3 consists of 15 residues. The V segment lost 5 bases and the J segment 4 bases; nucleotides outside the gene matches: 6. This sequence originates from a young woman with multiple sclerosis. V is TRBV6-5 and J is TRBJ2-3; 10 nucleotides agree with TRBD2. Material for sequencing was PBMCs. The CDR3 protein is CASSAAAGGPDTQYF. The CDR3 DNA reads TGTGCCAGCAGTGCCGCAGCGGGAGGGCCAGATACGCAGTATTTT.